This entry is about one TCR beta chain. The record originates from a study of CD8 T cells in Susac syndrome. CDR3 length equals 15 residues. The germline V gene has CDR1 DFQATT and CDR2 SNEGSKA (reference sequence). Trimming took 6 bases from V and 4 from J; bases not matched to a gene: 10. It was with random hexamers that about 0.45 to 1 ug RNA was reverse transcribed. From the immunoSEQ multiplex PCR reads, TCRdb called clonotypes with MiXCR, one entry per CDR3 protein. The sample lists 100,000 to 150,000 distinct CDR3 sequences, around 94% occurring once. This chain uses TRBV20-1 with TRBJ2-1, with 9 positions matching TRBD2. The sequenced sample was CD8+ T cells from PBMCs. The source is a human donor with Susac syndrome. The CDR3 region is CSAPGAGGDYNEQFF. The CDR3 DNA reads TGCAGTGCCCCCGGGGCGGGAGGGGATTACAATGAGCAGTTCTTC.